This TCR beta chain is from a study of siplizumab effects on memory and regulatory T cells. To note about this clone: The antigen remains undetermined.

Clones were sequenced by immunoSEQ multiplex PCR, and TCRdb holds only the in-frame ones, with some missing. The table has tens of thousands of clones, over 80% seen once. Regarding the study as a whole: Alloreactive sequences that could be traced to unstimulated CD4+ memory cells showed a significant reduction under siplizumab.

This receptor was taken from a human donor in good health. Sample: Tregs sorted from blood.

This CDR3 is CAISGTGTSGYEQYF. CDR3 DNA: TGTGCCATCAGTGGAACCGGGACTAGCGGCTACGAGCAGTACTTC. The chain has TRBV10-3 and TRBJ2-7; 11 nucleotides line up with TRBD2. The CDR3 length is 15 residues. V lost 4 bases and J lost 3; bases outside the gene matches: 5. CDR1 and CDR2 from the germline V gene are ENHRY and SYGVKD.